Each of the 29 T cell receptor beta chains below was sequenced from the same sample in a study of T-cell reconstitution after alpha-beta-depleted transplantation in children. Preparing the TCRbeta library involved the use of unique molecular identifiers. One entry per CDR3 protein, called by TCRdb with MiXCR from the PCR reads. The table shows a few hundred thousand distinct CDR3 sequences, with 9% to 12% occurring only once. This specimen consisted of PBMCs from the stem cell graft donor, obtained from the stem cell graft. Source of these receptors: a human donor who donated a stem cell graft to a child with acute lymphoblastic leukemia.

In its sample, this clonotype was seen many times. J is TRBJ2-7 and V is TRBV6-2 or TRBV6-3; either TRBD1 or TRBD2 may supply D (6 bases each). CDR1 and CDR2 from the germline V gene are MNHEY and SVGEGT. Deletions cut 8 bases from V and 1 base from J, with 21 bases between. The CDR3 is 16 residues long. CDR3 DNA: TGTGCCAGCGAGGGACATACTAGACTAGAGTCCTACGAGCAGTACTTC. Translating it yields CASEGHTRLESYEQYF.

This clonotype was seen more than once but under ten times. The chain employs TRBV7-9 and TRBJ2-7; D might be TRBD2 (7 bases). The germline V gene has CDR1 SEHNR and CDR2 FQNEAQ (reference sequence). V was trimmed by 5 bases and J by 6 bases, leaving 8 bases between them. The CDR3 extends over 11 amino acids. The CDR3 DNA is TGTGCCAGCAGCGGGGGGGCCGAGCAGTACTTC. This translates into CASSGGAEQYF.

The chain joins TRBV12-3 or TRBV12-4 to TRBJ2-1; tentative D call: TRBD2 (6 bases). V lost 5 bases and J 12 bases, leaving 11 bases between the germline ends. The CDR3 has 11 residues. The CDR3 DNA follows: TGTGCCAGCAGTGCCCGGGACTCGCAGTTCTTC. Protein sequence: CASSARDSQFF.

This clonotype was detected a few times. This chain links TRBV28 with TRBJ2-5; 8 nucleotides agree with TRBD2. CDR3 length equals 15 residues. Germline trimming cut 3 bases from V and 5 bases from J; bases unmatched to any gene: 8. CDR1 and CDR2 from the germline V gene are MDHEN and SYDVKM. CDR3 amino acids: CASSFRLAQGETQYF. CDR3 DNA sequence: TGTGCCAGCAGTTTCAGACTAGCGCAGGGGGAGACCCAGTACTTC.

The genes are TRBV20-1 and TRBJ2-7; 8 bases line up with TRBD1. The CDR3 loop spans 18 amino acids. Per germline, CDR1 DFQATT and CDR2 SNEGSKA (reference sequence). Losses at the gene ends were 0 bases for V and 2 bases for J; bases not matched to a gene: 15. The chain's CDR3 is CSARDQDRVRIGAYEQYF. The CDR3 bases are TGCAGTGCTAGAGACCAGGACAGGGTGAGAATCGGGGCCTACGAGCAGTACTTC.

The chain employs TRBV5-1 and TRBJ2-1; TRBD2 might be the D (6 bases). V lost 0 bases and J 0 bases, leaving 13 bases between the germline ends. Germline CDR1 SGHRS, CDR2 YFSETQ. The CDR3 covers 17 residues. The chain's CDR3 is CASSLDVAGSSYNEQFF. The DNA for the CDR3 is TGCGCCAGCAGCTTGGACGTGGCGGGGAGCTCCTACAATGAGCAGTTCTTC.

The chain carries TRBV24-1 and TRBJ2-5; 13 nucleotides line up with TRBD2. Trimming removed 4 bases from V and 3 bases from J; junction bases left unmatched: 10. The CDR3 has 18 residues. Germline CDR1 is KGHDR and CDR2 is SFDVKD. The CDR3 loop is CATSEAGTSGIRKETQYF. Here the CDR3 DNA reads TGTGCCACCAGTGAGGCCGGGACTAGCGGGATCAGAAAAGAGACCCAGTACTTC.

This clonotype was detected a few times. The chain uses TRBV20-1 and TRBJ2-1, with a tentative D call TRBD2 (5 bases). CDR3 length: 18 residues. V shed 2 bases and J shed 0 bases, with 20 bases lying between them. Germline assignment: CDR1 DFQATT and CDR2 SNEGSKA (reference sequence). CDR3 nucleotide sequence: TGCAGTGCTAGACCCCAATTCCAAGGACTCAGCTCCTACAATGAGCAGTTCTTC. Translation gives CSARPQFQGLSSYNEQFF.

This clonotype has a handful of counts. The J gene is TRBJ2-7, the V gene TRBV12-3 or TRBV12-4; perhaps TRBD2 as D (5 bases). The CDR3 loop spans 12 amino acids. The V end lost 3 bases, the J end lost 7 bases, and 10 bases lay between the germline ends. CDR3 sequence reads: CASSFPSGEQYF. The CDR3 nucleotides read TGTGCCAGCAGTTTCCCCTCGGGGGAGCAGTACTTC.

This clonotype was detected a few times. The V call is TRBV10-3, the J call TRBJ2-1; D may be TRBD1 (5 bases). Looked up from germline, CDR1 is ENHRY and CDR2 is SYGVKD. V gave up 0 bases and J gave up 5 bases, with 11 bases separating them. This CDR3 has 15 amino acids. CDR3: CAISESLTAHNEQFF. In DNA, the CDR3 is TGTGCCATCAGTGAGTCGCTGACAGCCCACAATGAGCAGTTCTTC.

This clonotype was picked up a small number of times. The J gene is TRBJ2-3, the V gene TRBV12-3 or TRBV12-4; TRBD2 aligns across 11 bases. V lost 6 bases, J lost 1 base, and 3 bases stayed unmatched. The length of the CDR3 is 15 residues. This CDR3 is CASRVAGGGTDTQYF. Written as DNA, the CDR3 is TGTGCCAGCAGAGTAGCGGGAGGGGGCACAGATACGCAGTATTTT.

This clonotype appeared a few times. V gene TRBV20-1 combines with J gene TRBJ2-1; tentatively, D is TRBD2 (6 bases). This CDR3 spans 15 amino acids. The germline gives CDR1 DFQATT, CDR2 SNEGSKA (reference sequence). DNA for the CDR3: TGCAGCTCCCAGGGTGAGGCGGGGCACTACAATGAGCAGTTCTTC. Translation: CSSQGEAGHYNEQFF.

This clonotype has a handful of counts. The CDR3, as DNA: TGCGCCAGCAGCTTGGATTGGCGCGTGGAGACCCAGTACTTC. Translating it yields CASSLDWRVETQYF. The V call is TRBV5-1, the J call TRBJ2-5, with D uncertain. CDR3 length: 14 amino acids. Germline lookup yields CDR1 SGHRS and CDR2 YFSETQ. V was shortened by 0 bases and J by 5 bases, with 11 bases between the two germline ends.

The rearrangement uses TRBV7-9 and TRBJ2-7; 12 bases map to TRBD2. Germline V lookup: CDR1 SEHNR, CDR2 FQNEAQ (reference sequence). The junction had 12 bases not matched to a gene; V was cut back by 5 bases and J by 4 bases. This CDR3 has 17 residues. The CDR3 region has the DNA TGTGCCAGCAGCAACAAGGGACTAGCGGGCGGTACATACGAGCAGTACTTC. Translation gives CASSNKGLAGGTYEQYF.

The V call is TRBV7-3, the J call TRBJ2-7; 11 nucleotides match TRBD1. With 4 bases clipped from V and 3 bases from J, the junction kept 5 bases outside the gene matches. The CDR3 has 15 residues. Germline CDR1 and CDR2: SGHTA and FQGTGA. The CDR3 sequence: CASSSWDRGVYEQYF. CDR3 nucleotides: TGTGCCAGCAGCTCCTGGGACAGGGGGGTCTACGAGCAGTACTTC.

This clonotype was recorded at least ten times. This rearrangement joins TRBV28 to TRBJ1-6; D might be TRBD1 (5 bases). The CDR3 is 14 residues long. Between the trimmed V and J ends, which lost 8 bases and 1 base, there was a span of 9 bases. Germline V gives CDR1 MDHEN, CDR2 SYDVKM. The CDR3 sequence: CASYKGSYNSPLHF. CDR3 in DNA: TGTGCCAGCTACAAGGGGTCCTATAATTCACCCCTCCACTTT.

This chain links TRBV7-8 with TRBJ2-7; 8 bases agree with TRBD2. This CDR3 region has 14 residues. Germline assignment: CDR1 SGHVS and CDR2 FQNEAQ. Losses at the gene ends were 3 bases for V and 3 bases for J; bases not matched to a gene: 4. The CDR3 region has the DNA TGTGCCAGCAGCTTCTTAGCGGGAAGCTACGAGCAGTACTTC. This encodes CASSFLAGSYEQYF.

This clonotype has at least ten counts. This sequence joins TRBV5-5 and TRBJ2-7, with 8 positions matching TRBD1. The V segment lost 4 bases and the J segment 3 bases; nucleotides outside the gene matches: 6. The CDR3 consists of 14 residues. The V gene's germline CDR1 is SGHKS and CDR2 YYEKEE (reference sequence). Here the CDR3 reads CASSVGQGNYEQYF. The CDR3 DNA reads as TGTGCCAGCAGCGTCGGACAGGGAAACTACGAGCAGTACTTC.

The chain links TRBV14 to TRBJ2-7, with TRBD1 matching 8 bases. Germline V gene lookup returns CDR1 SGHDN and CDR2 FVKESK. The CDR3 consists of 16 residues. With 0 bases clipped from V and 2 bases from J, the junction kept 6 bases outside the gene matches. In DNA form, the CDR3 reads TGTGCCAGCAGCCAAGACCTAGGACAGGGACCCTACGAGCAGTACTTC. Translated, it gives CASSQDLGQGPYEQYF.

This clonotype has just a few counts. The V and J genes are TRBV11-1 and TRBJ2-7, with 8 bases matching TRBD1. V lost 1 base to trimming and J lost 3 bases; unmatched junction nucleotides: 5. CDR1 is SGHAT, CDR2 FQDESV, per germline (reference sequence). CDR3 length: 15 amino acids. CDR3 protein: CASSLGQGKFYEQYF. For the CDR3, the DNA is TGTGCCAGCAGCTTAGGACAGGGGAAGTTCTACGAGCAGTACTTC.

This chain connects TRBV5-1 to TRBJ2-3; D gene unclear. In germline, CDR1 is SGHRS, CDR2 YFSETQ. This CDR3 spans 14 amino acids. The V end lost 1 base, the J end lost 3 bases, and 9 bases lay between the germline ends. As DNA, the CDR3 is TGCGCCAGCAGCTTGATACACCCGACAGATACGCAGTATTTT. Translated, it gives CASSLIHPTDTQYF.

Ten or more counts support this clonotype. The chain has TRBV9 and TRBJ2-2; no firm D call. V was clipped by 3 bases and J by 8 bases, with 11 bases between them. Germline CDR1 is SGDLS and CDR2 is YYNGEE. CDR3 length equals 13 residues. The CDR3 DNA follows: TGTGCCAGCAGCGAGGGCTTCGGGGGGGAGCTGTTTTTT. This gives the protein CASSEGFGGELFF.

The chain uses TRBV20-1 and TRBJ2-1; D unresolved. CDR3 size: 12 residues. Germline assignment: CDR1 DFQATT and CDR2 SNEGSKA (reference sequence). V dropped 3 bases and J dropped 3 bases, with 6 bases sitting between them. The DNA for the CDR3 is TGCAGTGCTAGCGGGTTCTACAATGAGCAGTTCTTC. Residues: CSASGFYNEQFF.

The rearrangement uses TRBV19 and TRBJ1-1, with TRBD1 matching 8 bases. Germline V gene data show CDR1 as LNHDA and CDR2 as SQIVND (reference sequence). The trim removed 8 bases at V and 4 bases at J, leaving 9 bases unmatched. The CDR3 contains 14 residues. CDR3 DNA: TGTGCCAGTCAAGGTTGGACAGGGACCACTGAAGCTTTCTTT. Its translation is CASQGWTGTTEAFF.

In its sample, this clonotype was seen many times. The chain joins TRBV7-9 to TRBJ2-7; TRBD1 matches 8 bases. There are 16 residues in the CDR3. The V and J ends lost 5 bases and 2 bases, in that order; junction bases with no gene match: 11. Germline lookup yields CDR1 SEHNR and CDR2 FQNEAQ (reference sequence). The CDR3 region is CASSPRQGRTAYEQYF. The CDR3 DNA reads as TGTGCCAGCAGCCCTCGACAGGGGAGGACCGCCTACGAGCAGTACTTC.

This clonotype was observed at least ten times. This rearrangement joins TRBV7-9 to TRBJ1-1; 8 bases align to TRBD1. The CDR3 loop spans 15 amino acids. From germline, CDR1 is SEHNR and CDR2 FQNEAQ (reference sequence). Germline trimming cut 5 bases from V and 1 base from J; bases unmatched to any gene: 6. In DNA, the CDR3 is TGTGCCAGCAGCCCAGGACAGGGATGGAACACTGAAGCTTTCTTT. Translation gives CASSPGQGWNTEAFF.

There are a few counts of this clonotype. This chain joins TRBV14 and TRBJ2-1; TRBD1 matches at 7 bases. The J segment lost 8 bases and the V segment lost 4 bases, leaving 11 bases of the junction unmatched. The CDR3 is 15 amino acids. Germline lookup yields CDR1 SGHDN and CDR2 FVKESK. The DNA for the CDR3 is TGTGCCAGCAGCCCACAGGGGCGCGCGTTCCATGAGCAGTTCTTC. Translating it yields CASSPQGRAFHEQFF.

V gene TRBV7-8 combines with J gene TRBJ2-1; TRBD1 matches 10 bases. There are 15 residues in the CDR3. The junction had 4 bases not matched to a gene; V was cut back by 6 bases and J by 2 bases. The germline V gene has CDR1 SGHVS and CDR2 FQNEAQ. The CDR3 is CASRAGTGAYNEQFF. As DNA, the CDR3 is TGTGCCAGCAGGGCCGGGACAGGGGCCTACAATGAGCAGTTCTTC.

V is TRBV7-9 and J is TRBJ1-4; perhaps TRBD1 as D (6 bases). Germline-derived CDR1 and CDR2 are SEHNR and FQNEAQ (reference sequence). This CDR3 is 14 amino acids long. V was pared by 5 bases and J by 7 bases, with 14 bases between. The chain's CDR3 is CASSTDSHLEKLFF. CDR3 nucleotide sequence: TGTGCCAGCAGCACGGACAGTCACCTTGAAAAACTGTTTTTT.